Given below is one T cell receptor (beta chain) in context. There is no known antigen for this receptor. No per-base quality is available; no much larger clone lies one base away. TCRbeta CDR3 regions were amplified from genomic DNA using the immunoSEQ Assay, a bias-controlled multiplex PCR. The paper's processing steps were these. The number of nucleated cells in each sample was estimated by amplification of reference gene primers within the assay. Sequence reads were collapsed and filtered to measure the absolute abundance of every unique TCRbeta CDR3 rearrangement. Productive Simpson clonality was computed per sample as the square root of Simpson's diversity index over productive rearrangements. Sourced from immuneACCESS, this table was stored by TCRdb with only in-frame sequences that have V and J called. A share of the clones is absent; for the studies checked, an unresolved V gene accounts for under half, and the remainder has no known explanation. That table is the source of V, J and clone size, and D and trimming were worked out from the DNA. The sample yields over 400,000 clones; roughly 89% were counted once. Clones ranked in the top ten supply less than 9.5% of the sample.

The data are from a study of blood T cell repertoires in COVID-19 (dated by TCRdb to about 2020). A note on the overall study: Collaborator samples came from the United States, Italy and Spain and covered acute and convalescent phases of COVID-19. The material from the prospective study consisted of cDNA or gDNA derived from T cells, B-cell-depleted T cells, or PBMCs. Deeply sampled blood TCRbeta repertoires from subjects exposed to, actively infected with, or recovered from COVID-19 were included in the dataset. A freely available public database, intended as a resource for researchers studying the immune response to SARS-CoV-2, is where the repertoires were released. The samples were drawn from the first 160 participants of the ongoing ImmuneRACE study and from 950 to 1,500 subjects provided by 6 global collaborators. A de-identified subject ID, COVID-19 status, age in years and sex were almost always included in the sample metadata. Where available, HLA class I and class II types were taken from metadata supplied by the sample provider and were not determined by assay-based typing.

Results and caveats for the whole study, not just this receptor: Clinical and demographic metadata were provided uncurated, with the amount varying by source and participant.

CDR1 and CDR2 are drawn from the germline V gene: MNHEY, SVGAGI. Trimming removed 11 bases from V and 5 bases from J; the gene matches leave 10 bases unexplained. The CDR3 runs 13 residues from the cysteine to the phenylalanine. Of the read, only the CDR3 DNA is kept; its 39 bases are in frame from base 1. One collaborating source in Seattle enrolled patients while the patients were actively infected and followed the patients over time throughout the course of disease. Each collaborating institution followed its own protocols to collect whole blood in K2EDTA tubes. For TCRbeta analysis, collaborator samples were shipped as frozen whole blood, as isolated PBMCs, or as DNA extracted from either sample type.

The sequence derives from a woman aged 45-60 years with COVID-19, enrolled during active disease. Sequenced: peripheral blood. The rearranged chain carries TRBV6-5 and TRBJ2-5; the central 8 bases match TRBD1. The CDR3 protein is CAATGGTRETQYF. The DNA sequence is TGTGCCGCAACAGGGGGAACTAGGGAGACCCAGTACTTC.